What follows are 21 T cell receptor beta chains derived from one specimen sequenced in a study of human CD4 T cells and Enterobacteriaceae. All CD4+ cells other than CD45RA+CCR7+CD95- naive cells were sorted as memory, over 98% pure. Libraries were prepared by immunoSEQ multiplex PCR; TCRdb keeps only in-frame clonotypes and omits some of them. The data show fewer than 35,000 clones, 65% to 85% seen once. Sequencing was carried out using memory CD4+ T cells from blood. The receptors were sampled from a human donor in good health.

The rearrangement uses TRBV5-1 and TRBJ1-1; D gene unclear. Germline V gene data show CDR1 as SGHRS and CDR2 as YFSETQ. The V gene lost 5 bases and the J gene lost 1 base, with 9 bases spanning the gap. The CDR3 spans 13 residues. This chain's CDR3 is CASSPDSNTEAFF. The DNA for the CDR3 is TGCGCCAGCAGTCCGGATTCGAACACTGAAGCTTTCTTT.

In nucleotides, the CDR3 is TGTGCCAGCAGCGTAGCTGGGCAGGAAGCTAACTATGGCTACACCTTC. Translating it yields CASSVAGQEANYGYTF. The chain joins TRBV9 to TRBJ1-2; D unclear. This CDR3 region has 16 residues. The V end lost 0 bases, the J end lost 0 bases, and 12 bases lay between the germline ends. CDR1 is SGDLS, CDR2 YYNGEE, per germline.

This sequence joins TRBV6-5 and TRBJ1-6; 7 bases line up with TRBD1. J was trimmed by 9 bases and V by 0 bases; bases with no gene match: 8. Looked up from germline, CDR1 is MNHEY and CDR2 is SVGAGI. This CDR3 has 16 residues. As DNA, the CDR3 is TGTGCCAGCAGTTACTCGTCCAGGGGGGGAGGTTCACCCCTCCACTTT. Protein: CASSYSSRGGGSPLHF.

V is TRBV27 and J is TRBJ1-5; D gene ambiguous. The V end was cut by 6 bases, the J end by 6 bases, with 6 bases between. In germline, CDR1 is MNHEY, CDR2 SMNVEV (reference sequence). The CDR3 is 11 amino acids. The CDR3 nucleotides read TGTGCCAGCAGGCCCGCTCAGCCCCAGCATTTT. It encodes CASRPAQPQHF.

This clone was seen more than once but under ten times. This chain joins TRBV4-1 and TRBJ2-2, with D maybe TRBD2 (6 bases). The CDR3 has 15 amino acids. Germline V gene data show CDR1 as MGHRA and CDR2 as YSYEKL. V shed 3 bases and J shed 6 bases, with 14 bases lying between them. This CDR3 is CASSQPWSGPGELFF. The CDR3 DNA reads as TGCGCCAGCAGCCAGCCATGGAGCGGGCCCGGGGAGCTGTTTTTT.

This clone has only one observation. The chain uses TRBV2 and TRBJ2-3; a possible D gene is TRBD2 (5 bases). V was trimmed by 11 bases and J by 2 bases, leaving 17 bases between them. Per germline, CDR1 SNHLY and CDR2 FYNNEI. CDR3 length: 14 amino acids. DNA of the CDR3: TGTGCCTTCCCGATGCGGGCACTCACAGATACGCAGTATTTT. Its translation: CAFPMRALTDTQYF.

This chain uses TRBV18 with TRBJ2-7, with TRBD1 matching 9 bases. Trimming cost V 3 bases and J 1 base; bases outside gene matches: 4. The germline V gene encodes CDR1 KGHSH and CDR2 LQKENI. This CDR3 is built from 15 residues. DNA of the CDR3: TGTGCCAGCTCACCGTCCGGGACAGGGTCCTACGAGCAGTACTTC. It yields the protein CASSPSGTGSYEQYF.

The chain uses TRBV28 and TRBJ1-5; D ambiguous. The V gene lost 2 bases and the J gene lost 3 bases, with 11 bases spanning the gap. The length of the CDR3 is 15 residues. CDR1 and CDR2 (germline): MDHEN, SYDVKM. CDR3 loop: CASSLGQVDNQPQHF. DNA for the CDR3: TGTGCCAGCAGTTTAGGCCAGGTTGACAATCAGCCCCAGCATTTT.

This clone was counted a single time. This chain links TRBV28 with TRBJ2-3; a possible D gene is TRBD1 (6 bases). The CDR3 length is 14 residues. V dropped 7 bases and J dropped 3 bases, with 14 bases sitting between them. Germline CDR1 reads MDHEN; CDR2 reads SYDVKM. CDR3 in amino acids: CASKPTGMTDTQYF. CDR3 bases: TGTGCCAGCAAACCAACAGGGATGACAGATACGCAGTATTTT.

Here the CDR3 DNA reads TGTGCCATCAGTGACGTCGGAGGACTGAACACTGAAGCTTTCTTT. This translates into CAISDVGGLNTEAFF. This chain joins TRBV10-3 and TRBJ1-1; D not certain. The CDR3 is 15 amino acids. CDR1 and CDR2 from the germline V gene are ENHRY and SYGVKD. Trimming removed 3 bases from V and 0 bases from J, with 11 bases in between.

The chain carries TRBV7-8 and TRBJ1-4, with a weak D call TRBD1 (6 bases). Germline V CDR1 and CDR2: SGHVS, FQNEAQ. V gave up 6 bases and J gave up 2 bases, with 10 bases separating them. The CDR3 is 14 amino acids. In DNA, the CDR3 is TGTGCCAGCAGGGCACAGGGTACTAATGAAAAACTGTTTTTT. Protein: CASRAQGTNEKLFF. The whole variable domain, remainder taken from reference TRBV7-8 and TRBJ1-4, is GAGVSQSPRYKVAKRGQDVALRCDPISGHVSLFWYQQALGQGPEFLTYFQNEAQLDKSGLPSDRFFAERPEGSVSTLKIQRTQQEDSAVYLCASRAQGTNEKLFFGSGTQLSVL.

The chain has TRBV29-1 and TRBJ1-2; the D gene is possibly TRBD1 (6 bases). The CDR3 totals 13 residues. Deletions cut 6 bases from V and 4 bases from J, with 15 bases between. The V gene's germline CDR1 is SQVTM and CDR2 ANQGSEA. CDR3 region: CSVTQGTIYGYTF. In DNA, the CDR3 is TGCAGCGTAACACAGGGCACAATCTATGGCTACACCTTC.

This sequence joins TRBV6-5 and TRBJ1-2, with unresolved D. The V end was cut by 5 bases, the J end by 1 base, with 11 bases between. From germline, CDR1 is MNHEY and CDR2 SVGAGI. The CDR3 consists of 14 residues. CDR3 sequence (DNA): TGTGCCAGCAGTCCCCTCCGGAGTAACTATGGCTACACCTTC. This encodes CASSPLRSNYGYTF.

V usage is TRBV6-1 and J usage is TRBJ1-6; D possibly corresponds to TRBD1 (5 bases). V was trimmed by 3 bases and J by 9 bases, leaving 15 bases between them. This CDR3 has 15 amino acids. Germline V gene lookup returns CDR1 MNHNS and CDR2 SASEGT. The CDR3 region is CASSEIPGSISPLHF. CDR3 nucleotide sequence: TGTGCCAGCAGTGAGATTCCAGGGTCAATTTCACCCCTCCACTTT.

The chain recombines TRBV5-1 with TRBJ1-4; D may be TRBD1 (6 bases). V was shortened by 2 bases and J by 0 bases, with 11 bases between the two germline ends. Germline V gene lookup returns CDR1 SGHRS and CDR2 YFSETQ. The CDR3 length is 16 residues. For the CDR3, the DNA is TGCGCCAGCAGCTTTCGAGGGGGAGCAACTAATGAAAAACTGTTTTTT. Encoded protein: CASSFRGGATNEKLFF.

The chain combines TRBV4-1 with TRBJ2-1; 9 nucleotides agree with TRBD2. V lost 0 bases, J lost 7 bases, and 19 bases stayed unmatched. This CDR3 has 20 residues. Germline CDR1 is MGHRA and CDR2 is YSYEKL. This CDR3 is CASSQERTSGGRSGMNEQFF. The CDR3 bases are TGCGCCAGCAGCCAAGAGAGGACGAGCGGGGGGCGCTCAGGAATGAATGAGCAGTTCTTC.

This clone appeared a single time. This chain links TRBV5-1 with TRBJ2-2; D is unresolved. CDR1 is SGHRS, CDR2 YFSETQ, per germline. The CDR3 consists of 14 residues. V lost 0 bases to trimming and J lost 6 bases, with 9 bases between them. CDR3 in amino acids: CASSLVPGPGELFF. The CDR3 DNA follows: TGCGCCAGCAGCTTGGTTCCGGGCCCCGGGGAGCTGTTTTTT.

The gene calls are TRBV11-3 and TRBJ1-2; tentatively, D is TRBD1 (5 bases). Trimming took 1 base from V and 8 from J, leaving 11 bases between them. The CDR3 spans 13 residues. CDR1 SGHNT and CDR2 YENEEA come from the germline V gene. In DNA, the CDR3 is TGTGCCAGCAGCTTAGTCTCAGGGTACGGCTACACCTTC. Its protein is CASSLVSGYGYTF. The whole variable domain, remainder taken from reference TRBV11-3 and TRBJ1-2, is EAGVVQSPRYKIIEKKQPVAFWCNPISGHNTLYWYLQNLGQGPELLIRYENEEAVDDSQLPKDRFSAERLKGVDSTLKIQPAELGDSAVYLCASSLVSGYGYTFGSGTRLTVV.

V gene TRBV10-3 combines with J gene TRBJ1-1; a possible D gene is TRBD1 (5 bases). CDR3 length: 14 residues. Between the trimmed V and J ends, which lost 4 bases and 5 bases, there was a span of 14 bases. Germline V gene lookup returns CDR1 ENHRY and CDR2 SYGVKD. The CDR3 sequence: CAISGARERTEAFF. The CDR3 DNA follows: TGTGCCATCAGTGGAGCCAGGGAAAGAACTGAAGCTTTCTTT.

This chain uses TRBV11-3 with TRBJ2-3; D not resolved. The germline V gene has CDR1 SGHNT and CDR2 YENEEA. There are 11 residues in the CDR3. The V end was cut by 3 bases, the J end by 6 bases, with 4 bases between. CDR3 in amino acids: CASSFADTQYF. The CDR3 DNA reads TGTGCCAGCAGCTTTGCGGATACGCAGTATTTT.

This chain connects TRBV30 to TRBJ2-7; D is unresolved. The CDR3 totals 12 residues. The germline gives CDR1 GTSNPN, CDR2 SVGIG (reference sequence). The V end was cut by 0 bases, the J end by 11 bases, with 14 bases between. CDR3 nucleotide sequence: TGTGCCTGGAGTGTACCTTCCGGGCGAGAGTACTTC. Its translation: CAWSVPSGREYF.